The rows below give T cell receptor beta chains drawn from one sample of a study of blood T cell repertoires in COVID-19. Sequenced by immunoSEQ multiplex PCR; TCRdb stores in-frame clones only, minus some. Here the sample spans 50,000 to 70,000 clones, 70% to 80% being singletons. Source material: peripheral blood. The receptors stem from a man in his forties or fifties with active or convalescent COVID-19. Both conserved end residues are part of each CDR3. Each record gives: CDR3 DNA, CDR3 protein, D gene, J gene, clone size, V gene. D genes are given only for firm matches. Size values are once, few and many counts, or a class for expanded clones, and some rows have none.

CDR3nt: TGTGCCAGCAGTAGTTCCGCGGGTTCCTACGAGCAGTACTTC
CDR3aa: CASSSSAGSYEQYF
d_gene: NA
j_gene: TRBJ2-7
abundance: NA
v_gene: TRBV27

CDR3nt: TGTGCCAGCAGCCATGTCGTAGAGACCCAGTACTTC
CDR3aa: CASSHVVETQYF
d_gene: NA
j_gene: TRBJ2-5
abundance: NA
v_gene: TRBV14

CDR3nt: TGTGCCAGCAGCTTGGGGAGTCGAAGGGAGCAGTACTTC
CDR3aa: CASSLGSRREQYF
d_gene: NA
j_gene: TRBJ2-7
abundance: NA
v_gene: TRBV5-6

CDR3nt: TGTGCCAGCAGCCTTCCCAAAAGACTATTGACTTACGAGCAGTACTTC
CDR3aa: CASSLPKRLLTYEQYF
d_gene: NA
j_gene: TRBJ2-7
abundance: NA
v_gene: TRBV6-4

CDR3nt: TGTGCCAGCAGCCCTAGGAACCTATACTACGAGCAGTACTTC
CDR3aa: CASSPRNLYYEQYF
d_gene: NA
j_gene: TRBJ2-7
abundance: once
v_gene: TRBV13

CDR3nt: TGTGCCAGCAGTGACCGGGACAGGGGCCAAAGTGAAAAACTGTTTTTT
CDR3aa: CASSDRDRGQSEKLFF
d_gene: TRBD1
j_gene: TRBJ1-4
abundance: NA
v_gene: TRBV25-1

CDR3nt: TGTGCCAGCAGCTTAGTACTCAATGAGCAGTTCTTC
CDR3aa: CASSLVLNEQFF
d_gene: NA
j_gene: TRBJ2-1
abundance: few
v_gene: TRBV7-9

CDR3nt: TGTGCCAGCAGCCAAGAAGAGCGGTCAGAGACCCAGTACTTC
CDR3aa: CASSQEERSETQYF
d_gene: NA
j_gene: TRBJ2-5
abundance: NA
v_gene: TRBV3-1/TRBV3-2

CDR3nt: TGTGCCAGTAGTACGGAGTGGTCTGGGGCCAACGTCCTGACTTTC
CDR3aa: CASSTEWSGANVLTF
d_gene: NA
j_gene: TRBJ2-6
abundance: NA
v_gene: TRBV19

CDR3nt: TGTGCCAGCGGAGACCCAGCCGGAGAGACCCAGTACTTC
CDR3aa: CASGDPAGETQYF
d_gene: NA
j_gene: TRBJ2-5
abundance: NA
v_gene: TRBV2

CDR3nt: TGCAGCGTTGGAATCCGAGCAGGGGAGACCCAGTACTTC
CDR3aa: CSVGIRAGETQYF
d_gene: NA
j_gene: TRBJ2-5
abundance: NA
v_gene: TRBV29-1

CDR3nt: TGTGCCAGCAGCCAAGAGGGCACTAGCGGGAGTAGGAATGAGCAGTTCTTC
CDR3aa: CASSQEGTSGSRNEQFF
d_gene: TRBD2
j_gene: TRBJ2-1
abundance: NA
v_gene: TRBV4-2

CDR3nt: TGTGCCAGCAGGGGGGGGTCACTGGGTAGTGAGCAGTTCTTC
CDR3aa: CASRGGSLGSEQFF
d_gene: TRBD2
j_gene: TRBJ2-1
abundance: NA
v_gene: TRBV28

CDR3nt: TGTGCCAGCAGTCAGGAGACAGGCGGATCCACTGAAGCTTTCTTT
CDR3aa: CASSQETGGSTEAFF
d_gene: NA
j_gene: TRBJ1-1
abundance: NA
v_gene: TRBV2

CDR3nt: TGCGCCAGCAGCTTGCGGGACAGGGAATCGTGGTTCTCCTACGAGCAGTACTTC
CDR3aa: CASSLRDRESWFSYEQYF
d_gene: TRBD1
j_gene: TRBJ2-7
abundance: NA
v_gene: TRBV5-1

CDR3nt: TGTGCCAGCAGTTGGAGCGGGAGTCTGACAGATACGCAGTATTTT
CDR3aa: CASSWSGSLTDTQYF
d_gene: TRBD2
j_gene: TRBJ2-3
abundance: NA
v_gene: TRBV27

CDR3nt: TGTGCCAGTTCGCGAGACTCAGATACGCAGTATTTT
CDR3aa: CASSRDSDTQYF
d_gene: NA
j_gene: TRBJ2-3
abundance: NA
v_gene: TRBV19

CDR3nt: TGTGCCAGCAGCCAAGATCGAGAGACACTCAACCACGAGCAGTACTTC
CDR3aa: CASSQDRETLNHEQYF
d_gene: NA
j_gene: TRBJ2-7
abundance: NA
v_gene: TRBV4-2

CDR3nt: TGTGCCAGCAGCGCTCTAAGCACCGGGGAGCTGTTTTTT
CDR3aa: CASSALSTGELFF
d_gene: NA
j_gene: TRBJ2-2
abundance: NA
v_gene: TRBV9

CDR3nt: TGTGCCAGCAGCCATGCCCAGGAAGCTTTCTTT
CDR3aa: CASSHAQEAFF
d_gene: NA
j_gene: TRBJ1-1
abundance: NA
v_gene: TRBV3-1/TRBV3-2

CDR3nt: TGTGCCAGCAGCGTACAGGGGGCGAGTCAGCCCCAGCATTTT
CDR3aa: CASSVQGASQPQHF
d_gene: TRBD1
j_gene: TRBJ1-5
abundance: NA
v_gene: TRBV7-6

CDR3nt: TGTGCCATCAGTGAGGGCCGAACCCACACCGGGGAGCTGTTTTTT
CDR3aa: CAISEGRTHTGELFF
d_gene: NA
j_gene: TRBJ2-2
abundance: NA
v_gene: TRBV10-3

CDR3nt: TGTGCCAGCAGCCCGGGACAGGGGCCCCTCCACTTT
CDR3aa: CASSPGQGPLHF
d_gene: TRBD1
j_gene: TRBJ1-6
abundance: NA
v_gene: TRBV5-6

CDR3nt: TGTGCCAGCAGCCCCCCGGGGGAGACCCAGTACTTC
CDR3aa: CASSPPGETQYF
d_gene: NA
j_gene: TRBJ2-5
abundance: NA
v_gene: TRBV14

CDR3nt: TGTGCCAGCAGCCCCAACTTGAACTATGGCTACACCTTC
CDR3aa: CASSPNLNYGYTF
d_gene: NA
j_gene: TRBJ1-2
abundance: NA
v_gene: TRBV14

CDR3nt: TGTGCCAGCAGCCCAGGACTGACGACGATGATGAACACTGAAGCTTTCTTT
CDR3aa: CASSPGLTTMMNTEAFF
d_gene: NA
j_gene: TRBJ1-1
abundance: NA
v_gene: TRBV3-1/TRBV3-2

CDR3nt: TGTGCCAGCAGTGCCTCCAGAGCTTTCTTT
CDR3aa: CASSASRAFF
d_gene: NA
j_gene: TRBJ1-1
abundance: NA
v_gene: TRBV2

CDR3nt: TGTGCCAGCAGCTCCCGGACAGGGTCCCCCACCGGGGAGCTGTTTTTT
CDR3aa: CASSSRTGSPTGELFF
d_gene: TRBD1
j_gene: TRBJ2-2
abundance: NA
v_gene: TRBV7-9

CDR3nt: TGCGCCAGCAGTGTTATTCTAGCGGGAGTAGATACGCAGTATTTT
CDR3aa: CASSVILAGVDTQYF
d_gene: TRBD2
j_gene: TRBJ2-3
abundance: NA
v_gene: TRBV10-2

CDR3nt: TGTGCCAGCAGCAGCGTGTCTGGAAACACCATATATTTT
CDR3aa: CASSSVSGNTIYF
d_gene: NA
j_gene: TRBJ1-3
abundance: NA
v_gene: TRBV19

CDR3nt: TGTGCCTGGAGTGTTCCATATGGACAGACCTATAATTCACCCCTCCACTTT
CDR3aa: CAWSVPYGQTYNSPLHF
d_gene: NA
j_gene: TRBJ1-6
abundance: few
v_gene: TRBV30

CDR3nt: TGTGCCAGCAGCCAAGGGACTAGCGCCGACAATGAGCAGTTCTTC
CDR3aa: CASSQGTSADNEQFF
d_gene: TRBD2
j_gene: TRBJ2-1
abundance: NA
v_gene: TRBV6-6

CDR3nt: TGTGCCAGCAGTGAAAGGGACTTTTTCCAGCCCCAGCATTTT
CDR3aa: CASSERDFFQPQHF
d_gene: NA
j_gene: TRBJ1-5
abundance: once
v_gene: TRBV6-1

CDR3nt: TGTGCCAGCAGCCCGACGGGGAGCGGTGAGACCCAGTACTTC
CDR3aa: CASSPTGSGETQYF
d_gene: NA
j_gene: TRBJ2-5
abundance: NA
v_gene: TRBV5-4

CDR3nt: TGTGCCTGGAGTCCAGGGGTTGCTGAAGCTTTCTTT
CDR3aa: CAWSPGVAEAFF
d_gene: NA
j_gene: TRBJ1-1
abundance: NA
v_gene: TRBV30

CDR3nt: TGTGCCAGCAGCCGAAGTCTTCGGGACACTGAAGCTTTCTTT
CDR3aa: CASSRSLRDTEAFF
d_gene: NA
j_gene: TRBJ1-1
abundance: few
v_gene: TRBV9

CDR3nt: TGTGCCAGCAGCGGAACTGAACATGAAAAACTGTTTTTT
CDR3aa: CASSGTEHEKLFF
d_gene: NA
j_gene: TRBJ1-4
abundance: NA
v_gene: TRBV9

CDR3nt: TGTGCCATCAGCCCCCTGGACAGGAGTTATTCACCCCTCCACTTT
CDR3aa: CAISPLDRSYSPLHF
d_gene: TRBD1
j_gene: TRBJ1-6
abundance: few
v_gene: TRBV10-3

CDR3nt: TGCGCCAGCAGCTCGGAGGGGGCCTCTGAAGCTTTCTTT
CDR3aa: CASSSEGASEAFF
d_gene: TRBD1
j_gene: TRBJ1-1
abundance: NA
v_gene: TRBV5-1

CDR3nt: TGTGCCAGCAGCTCGACACTTACCGGGGAGCTGTTTTTT
CDR3aa: CASSSTLTGELFF
d_gene: NA
j_gene: TRBJ2-2
abundance: NA
v_gene: TRBV7-9

CDR3nt: TGCAGCTCTGTAGCGGGAGATACGCAGTATTTT
CDR3aa: CSSVAGDTQYF
d_gene: TRBD2
j_gene: TRBJ2-3
abundance: NA
v_gene: TRBV29-1

CDR3nt: TGTGCCAGCAGCTTTTTAGCGGGGTACAATGAGCAGTTCTTC
CDR3aa: CASSFLAGYNEQFF
d_gene: TRBD2
j_gene: TRBJ2-1
abundance: NA
v_gene: TRBV5-5

CDR3nt: TGTGCCACCAGCAGAGAGGGACTAGCGGGAGACACCGGGGAGCTGTTTTTT
CDR3aa: CATSREGLAGDTGELFF
d_gene: TRBD2
j_gene: TRBJ2-2
abundance: NA
v_gene: TRBV15

CDR3nt: TGTGCCAGCAGTGTGCTAGCGGGGTTAGATACGCAGTATTTT
CDR3aa: CASSVLAGLDTQYF
d_gene: TRBD2
j_gene: TRBJ2-3
abundance: NA
v_gene: TRBV2

CDR3nt: TGTGCCACACAGGGTTGCCATCTCTCTGGAAACACCATATATTTT
CDR3aa: CATQGCHLSGNTIYF
d_gene: NA
j_gene: TRBJ1-3
abundance: NA
v_gene: TRBV7-3

CDR3nt: TGCGCCAGCAGCCAAGATTGGACTAGCGAGGGCGAGCAGTACTTC
CDR3aa: CASSQDWTSEGEQYF
d_gene: TRBD2
j_gene: TRBJ2-7
abundance: NA
v_gene: TRBV4-1

CDR3nt: TGTGCCTGGAGACGACGGGAGACCGGGGAGCTGTTTTTT
CDR3aa: CAWRRRETGELFF
d_gene: NA
j_gene: TRBJ2-2
abundance: once
v_gene: TRBV30

CDR3nt: TGTGCCAGCAGTTACTCGATGAGGGCACACACTGAAGCTTTCTTT
CDR3aa: CASSYSMRAHTEAFF
d_gene: NA
j_gene: TRBJ1-1
abundance: once
v_gene: TRBV6-5

CDR3nt: TGTGCCAGCAGCCCCGAGACTAGCGCCGAGCAGTACTTC
CDR3aa: CASSPETSAEQYF
d_gene: TRBD2
j_gene: TRBJ2-7
abundance: NA
v_gene: TRBV7-8

CDR3nt: TGTGCCAGCAGCCAAGATCTCGGTCCAAATGGCTACACCTTC
CDR3aa: CASSQDLGPNGYTF
d_gene: NA
j_gene: TRBJ1-2
abundance: NA
v_gene: TRBV4-2

CDR3nt: TGTGCCTGGAGTAACACTGGGGCCAACGTCCTGACTTTC
CDR3aa: CAWSNTGANVLTF
d_gene: NA
j_gene: TRBJ2-6
abundance: NA
v_gene: TRBV30

CDR3nt: TGTGCCAGCAGCAGGGAGGGATCGGTATGGGGCTACACCTTC
CDR3aa: CASSREGSVWGYTF
d_gene: NA
j_gene: TRBJ1-2
abundance: NA
v_gene: TRBV6-5